These 9 T cell receptor beta chains share one sample of origin, sequenced in a study of T-cell memory formation after mild COVID-19. TCRdb redid the calling of the 5' RACE reads with MiXCR, one entry per CDR3 protein. This table has approximately 180,000 distinct CDR3 sequences, 16% appearing once. Sequencing used PBMCs or a T cell subset sorted from them (not recorded which). The receptors derive from an adult woman who had mild COVID-19 (a few samples of this study predate the infection). Cell type and time point are not known.

This clonotype was observed a handful of times. The V call is TRBV12-3 or TRBV12-4, the J call TRBJ2-5; the D gene is possibly TRBD1 (6 bases). The V gene lost 5 bases and the J gene lost 0 bases, with 16 bases spanning the gap. The CDR3 has 16 amino acids. CDR3 sequence reads: CASSVPGRGYQETQYF. The CDR3 bases are TGTGCCAGCAGTGTCCCGGGTAGGGGGTACCAAGAGACCCAGTACTTC.

This chain links TRBV20-1 with TRBJ1-1; unclear D gene. CDR1 is DFQATT and CDR2 is SNEGSKA in the germline V gene (reference sequence). The length of the CDR3 is 13 residues. The ends were cut back, 2 bases at V and 1 base at J, with 8 bases in the middle. CDR3 residues: CSARPGSNTEAFF. CDR3 coding DNA: TGCAGTGCTAGACCGGGCTCGAACACTGAAGCTTTCTTT.

In DNA form, the CDR3 reads TGTGCCAGCAGTAATGAGTGGGGAACCTACGAGCAGTACTTC. Protein: CASSNEWGTYEQYF. The chain recombines TRBV6-5 with TRBJ2-7, with D unclear. Germline V gene data show CDR1 as MNHEY and CDR2 as SVGAGI. Trimming shortened V by 5 bases and J by 2 bases, and 13 bases separated the two germline ends. The CDR3 covers 14 residues.

This clonotype was counted at least ten times. The rearrangement joins TRBV15 to TRBJ2-3, with 12 bases matching TRBD2. CDR1 is LNHNV, CDR2 YYDKDF, per germline (reference sequence). The V and J ends lost 4 bases and 0 bases, in that order; junction bases with no gene match: 8. CDR3 length: 18 amino acids. The CDR3 bases are TGTGCCACCAGCACCGGACTAGCGGGGCCCATTAGCACAGATACGCAGTATTTT. Encoded protein: CATSTGLAGPISTDTQYF.

The chain combines TRBV12-3 or TRBV12-4 with TRBJ2-1; TRBD2 is a possible D gene (6 bases). CDR3 length equals 12 residues. Trimming removed 6 bases from V and 8 bases from J, with 11 bases in between. This CDR3 reads CASRQGGHEQFF. Here the CDR3 DNA reads TGTGCCAGCAGGCAGGGAGGTCATGAGCAGTTCTTC.

This clonotype has at least ten counts. This chain joins TRBV7-6 and TRBJ1-1; 8 nucleotides align to TRBD1. Germline V lookup: CDR1 SGHVS, CDR2 FNYEAQ. V trimming: 2 bases; J trimming: 6 bases; junction bases outside the gene matches: 8. The CDR3 is 15 residues long. CDR3 DNA: TGTGCCAGCAGCTTACTTACAGGGGGGCTGTCTGAAGCTTTCTTT. Translating gives CASSLLTGGLSEAFF.

This chain links TRBV15 with TRBJ2-7; TRBD1 aligns across 11 bases. Germline CDR1 reads LNHNV; CDR2 reads YYDKDF (reference sequence). Germline trimming cut 1 base from V and 3 bases from J; bases unmatched to any gene: 2. This CDR3 is 15 amino acids long. The CDR3 is CATSRGTGGFYEQYF. In nucleotides, the CDR3 is TGTGCCACCAGCAGAGGGACAGGGGGCTTCTACGAGCAGTACTTC.

The genes are TRBV14 and TRBJ1-1; D is ambiguous. This CDR3 comprises 14 residues. The germline V and J ends were trimmed by 0 bases and 3 bases, with 8 bases remaining between them. The germline gives CDR1 SGHDN, CDR2 FVKESK. As DNA, the CDR3 is TGTGCCAGCAGCCAAGATCGGAGGTACACTGAAGCTTTCTTT. It is translated as CASSQDRRYTEAFF. Combining the CDR3 with reference TRBV14 and TRBJ1-1 gives the whole variable domain EAGVTQFPSHSVIEKGQTVTLRCDPISGHDNLYWYRRVMGKEIKFLLHFVKESKQDESGMPNNRFLAERTGGTYSTLKVQPAELEDSGVYFCASSQDRRYTEAFFGQGTRLTVV.

The chain employs TRBV4-1 and TRBJ1-5; D is undetermined. The germline CDR1 and CDR2 sequences are MGHRA and YSYEKL. This CDR3 comprises 16 residues. V was trimmed by 1 base and J by 1 base, leaving 11 bases between them. In DNA form, the CDR3 reads TGCGCCAGCAGCCAAGCGGGGTCAAGGAGCAATCAGCCCCAGCATTTT. It specifies CASSQAGSRSNQPQHF.